This T cell receptor (beta chain) was observed in a study of cytomegalovirus exposure and HLA in healthy donors. Turning to the study itself: Earlier, 100 million to 130 million unique TCR beta sequences were recovered from approximately 200 million T cells by an analysis. Study-level points and caveats: On later analysis, the bulk of CMV-associated TCR beta chains appeared to be HLA-restricted.

Trimming took 3 bases from V and 3 from J; bases not matched to a gene: 2. In germline, CDR1 is SGHVS, CDR2 FQNEAQ. The length of the CDR3 is 14 residues. A multiplex PCR was run with 60 Vbeta primers and 13 Jbeta primers. Generated by immunoSEQ multiplex PCR, the TCRdb table keeps only in-frame clones and is missing some. The sample contains 150,000 to 200,000 clones, over 65% of which appear only once. As concerns this clone: The antigen is unknown.

The rearrangement joins TRBV7-8 to TRBJ1-2; 9 bases align to TRBD1. The clonotype was recovered from a man between 18 and 35 years old in good health and CMV-seropositive. The specimen was PBMCs. CDR3 residues: CASSFWTGDYGYTF. CDR3 coding DNA: TGTGCCAGCAGCTTCTGGACAGGGGACTATGGCTACACCTTC.